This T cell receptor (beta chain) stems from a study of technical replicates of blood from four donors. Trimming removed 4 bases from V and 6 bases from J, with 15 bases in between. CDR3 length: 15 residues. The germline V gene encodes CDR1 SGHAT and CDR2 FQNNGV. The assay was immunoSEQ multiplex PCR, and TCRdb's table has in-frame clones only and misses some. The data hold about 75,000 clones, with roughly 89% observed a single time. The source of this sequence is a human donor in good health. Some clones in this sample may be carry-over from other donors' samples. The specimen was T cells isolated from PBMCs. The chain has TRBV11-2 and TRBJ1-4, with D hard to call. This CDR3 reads CASSYSPLGDEKLFF. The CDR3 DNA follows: TGTGCCAGCAGCTATTCTCCACTTGGAGATGAAAAACTGTTTTTT.